These 4 T cell receptor beta chains share one sample of origin, sequenced in a study of blood T cell repertoires in COVID-19. Repertoires were generated with immunoSEQ multiplex PCR, while TCRdb's copy carries only in-frame clones and drops some. The repertoire holds more than 200,000 clones, with approximately 91% as singletons. Sample: peripheral blood. Every receptor here comes from a human donor in a cohort sampled during active COVID-19.

The gene calls are TRBV28 and TRBJ1-1; D may be TRBD1 (5 bases). Per germline, CDR1 MDHEN and CDR2 SYDVKM. The CDR3 loop spans 11 amino acids. The germline V and J ends were trimmed by 6 bases and 9 bases, with 11 bases remaining between them. This chain's CDR3 is CASSTPGKAFF. DNA of the CDR3: TGTGCCAGCAGCACCCCAGGGAAAGCTTTCTTT. The entire variable domain, with the rest obtained from reference TRBV28 and TRBJ1-1, is as follows: DVKVTQSSRYLVKRTGEKVFLECVQDMDHENMFWYRQDPGLGLRLIYFSYDVKMKEKGDIPEGYSVSREKKERFSLILESASTNQTSMYLCASSTPGKAFFGQGTRLTVV.

This clone was seen a few times. V and J are TRBV19 and TRBJ2-7; 7 bases agree with TRBD1. The junction had 17 bases not matched to a gene; V was cut back by 9 bases and J by 3 bases. The CDR3 has 16 amino acids. Germline values: CDR1 LNHDA, CDR2 SQIVND (reference sequence). The CDR3 nucleotides read TGTGCCAGCCAATTCATCCGGGACAGTAGATTCTACGAGCAGTACTTC. The encoded protein is CASQFIRDSRFYEQYF. Using reference TRBV19 and TRBJ2-7 for the parts outside the CDR3, the full variable domain is DGGITQSPKYLFRKEGQNVTLSCEQNLNHDAMYWYRQDPGQGLRLIYYSQIVNDFQKGDIAEGYSVSREKKESFPLTVTSAQKNPTAFYLCASQFIRDSRFYEQYFGPGTRLTVT.

V and J are TRBV7-2 and TRBJ1-2, with 9 bases identical to TRBD1. The germline CDR1 and CDR2 sequences are SGHTA and FQGNSA. Unmatched junction bases numbered 2, after V lost 0 bases and J lost 6 bases. There are 14 residues in the CDR3. Here the CDR3 DNA reads TGTGCCAGCAGCTTAGCGGGACAGGGTGATGGCTACACCTTC. It encodes CASSLAGQGDGYTF. The complete variable domain, with remaining parts taken from reference TRBV7-2 and TRBJ1-2, reads GAGVSQSPSNKVTEKGKDVELRCDPISGHTALYWYRQSLGQGLEFLIYFQGNSAPDKSGLPSDRFSAERTGGSVSTLTIQRTQQEDSAVYLCASSLAGQGDGYTFGSGTRLTVV.

This clone was seen a single time. CDR3 region: CASSPLQEKLFF. The CDR3 nucleotides read TGTGCCAGCAGTCCACTCCAAGAAAAACTGTTTTTT. The V call is TRBV12-3 or TRBV12-4, the J call TRBJ1-4; unclear D gene. The germline V and J ends were trimmed by 5 bases and 8 bases, with 9 bases remaining between them. The CDR3 length is 12 residues.